The present entry profiles one TCR beta chain with its context. V was pared by 3 bases and J by 4 bases, with 10 bases between. The CDR3 contains 13 residues. Germline-derived CDR1 and CDR2 are MNHEY and SMNVEV (reference sequence). This entry comes from a study of cytomegalovirus exposure and HLA in healthy donors. Data came from immunoSEQ multiplex PCR; TCRdb stores just in-frame clones and leaves some out. The sample includes around 350,000 clones, just over 85% of them seen just once. The origin of this receptor is a woman younger than 30 in good health and CMV-seronegative. J is TRBJ2-7 and V is TRBV27, with D unclear. What was sequenced was PBMCs. The CDR3 loop is CASSFRNRYEQYF. Written as DNA, the CDR3 is TGTGCCAGCAGTTTTCGAAACCGGTACGAGCAGTACTTC.